In this sample, the clone carrying this T cell receptor beta chain turned up a few times. 13 Jbeta primers and 60 Vbeta primers were used for the PCR. The protocol was immunoSEQ multiplex PCR, while the TCRdb copy is restricted to in-frame clones and leaves out a portion. The profile shows about 160,000 clones, 80% of them singletons. The CDR3 is 15 residues long. The germline V gene has CDR1 LNHDA and CDR2 SQIVND (reference sequence). The V gene end was trimmed by 3 bases and the J gene end by 4 bases; junction bases not matched to a gene: 7. This sample is part of a study of cytomegalovirus exposure and HLA in healthy donors.

This receptor was obtained from a woman aged 45-65 years in good health and CMV-seronegative. The chain employs TRBV19 and TRBJ1-2, with TRBD1 matching 8 bases. The sequenced material came from PBMCs. The CDR3 region is CASSIPGQGRYGYTF. The CDR3 nucleotides read TGTGCCAGTAGTATCCCTGGACAGGGCCGCTATGGCTACACCTTC.